This TCR beta chain was documented in a study of quantifying T cell responses using KT2 cells. The wider study: Reverse transcription used primers in the TCR alpha and beta constant regions. Findings and limits, study-wide: Very high KT2 spike-in numbers caused saturation in KT2 sequence detection.

This clonotype was seen only a few times. Antigen specificity is unknown. Known numbers of the T cell clone KT2 were added to PBMC. A single-stranded UMI oligo with SP2 sequence was ligated to cDNA 3' ends. The first PCR ran roughly 4 cycles with an equimolar RC1.1 and RC1.2 beta primer mix. TCRdb re-analysed the UMI-ligation and nested PCR reads in MiXCR, keeping a single row per CDR3 protein. The sample carries 40,000 to 50,000 distinct CDR3 sequences, approximately 17% recorded once. The CDR3 runs to 19 residues. The V gene end was trimmed by 6 bases and the J gene end by 0 bases; junction bases not matched to a gene: 13.

This clonotype was obtained from a human donor. Sequences were obtained from PBMCs spiked with cells of the T cell clone KT2. The chain carries TRBV12-3 or TRBV12-4 and TRBJ2-6; 8 positions match TRBD1. CDR3: CASSARPEGQVSGANVLTF. In DNA form, the CDR3 reads TGTGCCAGCAGCGCCCGCCCCGAGGGACAGGTCTCTGGGGCCAACGTCCTGACTTTC.